Given below is one T cell receptor (beta chain) in context. Per the authors' pipeline: Reference gene primers were amplified, and this amplification served to estimate nucleated cell counts. TCRdb keeps only in-frame clones here, not all; method: immunoSEQ multiplex PCR. That table is the source of V, J and clone size, and D and trimming were worked out from the DNA. Found here are approximately 300,000 clones, around 87% of them singletons; the top ten hold roughly 2.1%. This sample was included in a study of blood T cell repertoires in COVID-19. As for the study in general: The cDNA or gDNA used as material had been derived from T cells, B-cell-depleted T cells, or PBMCs.

The V end was cut by 4 bases, the J end by 6 bases, with 9 bases between. The CDR3 totals 13 residues. From germline, CDR1 is SEHNR and CDR2 FQNEAQ (reference sequence). The sequenced sample was peripheral blood. The chain uses TRBV7-9 and TRBJ2-2; TRBD2 might be the D (6 bases). This TCR came from a young man with active or convalescent COVID-19. In DNA, the CDR3 is TGTGCCAGCAGCTCTACGGGGGCCGGGGAGCTGTTTTTT. Translating it yields CASSSTGAGELFF.